This T cell receptor (beta chain) was documented in a study of T cells after yellow fever vaccination. This clonotype has more than one count but fewer than ten. The CDR3 loop spans 15 amino acids. Germline assignment: CDR1 GTSNPN and CDR2 SVGIG (reference sequence). Trimming took off 6 bases at V and 2 bases at J, with 17 bases between the two ends. One entry per CDR3 protein, called by TCRdb with MiXCR from the 5' RACE reads. Counted here are some 320,000 distinct CDR3 sequences, approximately 8% occurring once; the ten biggest clones make up about 3%. The gene calls are TRBV30 and TRBJ1-3; D remains ambiguous. This TCR derives from a man between 18 and 29 years old who received the YFV17D yellow fever vaccine. Material: CD4+ T cells sorted from PBMCs, obtained 5 days after the yellow fever booster vaccination. CDR3 residues: CACVGWERTGNTIYF. CDR3 nucleotides: TGTGCCTGCGTTGGATGGGAAAGGACTGGAAACACCATATATTTT.